Listed below are T cell receptor beta chains from one sample, sequenced in a study of CD8 T cells in ankylosing spondylitis. MiXCR, run by TCRdb on the 5' RACE reads, gives a single entry per CDR3 protein. The sample lists some 800,000 distinct CDR3 sequences, 10% to 15% occurring once. The sample comprised blood, either unsorted or a sorted T cell fraction (not recorded which). The receptor source for this set is a male donor with ankylosing spondylitis. CDR3s include the opening cysteine and the closing phenylalanine or tryptophan. D genes are given only for firm matches. Expanded clones are given a class, and other clones once, few, many or no size at all.

abundance: .
v_gene: TRBV3-1
len: 14
j_gene: TRBJ1-2
d_gene: .
CDR3aa: CASSQGGPNYGYTF
CDR3nt: TGTGCCAGCAGCCAAGGGGGGCCTAACTATGGCTACACCTTC

abundance: .
v_gene: TRBV2
len: 13
j_gene: TRBJ2-1
d_gene: .
CDR3aa: CASTGLPGNEQFF
CDR3nt: TGTGCCAGCACCGGACTCCCTGGCAATGAGCAGTTCTTC

abundance: few
v_gene: TRBV20-1
len: 12
j_gene: TRBJ1-1
d_gene: .
CDR3aa: CSASHPGTEAFF
CDR3nt: TGCAGTGCTAGCCACCCGGGGACTGAAGCTTTCTTT

abundance: few
v_gene: TRBV20-1
len: 14
j_gene: TRBJ1-1
d_gene: .
CDR3aa: CSASIGLEDTEAFF
CDR3nt: TGCAGTGCTAGTATTGGGTTGGAGGACACTGAAGCTTTCTTT

abundance: few
v_gene: TRBV20-1
len: 13
j_gene: TRBJ2-7
d_gene: TRBD1
CDR3aa: CSASAGGIYEQYF
CDR3nt: TGCAGTGCTAGTGCAGGGGGAATTTACGAGCAGTACTTC

abundance: .
v_gene: TRBV5-1
len: 15
j_gene: TRBJ2-7
d_gene: TRBD2
CDR3aa: CASRLLAGGSYEQYF
CDR3nt: TGCGCCAGCCGCTTACTAGCGGGGGGTTCCTACGAGCAGTACTTC

abundance: .
v_gene: TRBV15
len: 15
j_gene: TRBJ2-7
d_gene: .
CDR3aa: CATSSSLAVAYEQYF
CDR3nt: TGTGCCACCAGCAGTTCCCTTGCCGTAGCCTACGAGCAGTACTTC

abundance: many
v_gene: TRBV4-3
len: 16
j_gene: TRBJ2-1
d_gene: TRBD2
CDR3aa: CASSPVIAGGSNEQFF
CDR3nt: TGCGCCAGCAGCCCGGTGATAGCGGGAGGTAGCAATGAGCAGTTCTTC

abundance: many
v_gene: TRBV15
len: 14
j_gene: TRBJ2-3
d_gene: .
CDR3aa: CATSRVGSTDTQYF
CDR3nt: TGTGCCACCAGCAGAGTAGGGAGCACAGATACGCAGTATTTT

abundance: few
v_gene: TRBV20-1
len: 14
j_gene: TRBJ1-1
d_gene: TRBD1
CDR3aa: CSASGDSLNTEAFF
CDR3nt: TGCAGTGCTAGCGGGGACAGTTTGAACACTGAAGCTTTCTTT

abundance: once
v_gene: TRBV4-2
len: 15
j_gene: TRBJ1-1
d_gene: TRBD1
CDR3aa: CASSQVDRGRNEAFF
CDR3nt: TGTGCCAGCAGCCAAGTCGACAGGGGTCGTAATGAAGCTTTCTTT

abundance: few
v_gene: TRBV7-8
len: 14
j_gene: TRBJ2-7
d_gene: .
CDR3aa: CASSLKTVSYEQYF
CDR3nt: TGTGCCAGCAGCTTAAAGACCGTTTCCTACGAGCAGTACTTC

abundance: .
v_gene: TRBV4-3
len: 14
j_gene: TRBJ2-3
d_gene: .
CDR3aa: CASSQDTYPSTQYF
CDR3nt: TGCGCCAGCAGCCAAGATACCTACCCTAGTACGCAGTATTTT

abundance: .
v_gene: TRBV14
len: 16
j_gene: TRBJ2-3
d_gene: TRBD2
CDR3aa: CASSQYQAGETDTQYF
CDR3nt: TGTGCCAGCAGCCAATATCAAGCGGGAGAGACAGATACGCAGTATTTT

abundance: few
v_gene: TRBV2
len: 15
j_gene: TRBJ2-2
d_gene: TRBD2
CDR3aa: CATSGGIANTGELFF
CDR3nt: TGTGCCACCTCGGGAGGTATCGCGAACACCGGGGAGCTGTTTTTT

abundance: .
v_gene: TRBV7-2
len: 14
j_gene: TRBJ2-7
d_gene: .
CDR3aa: CASSAGTGGFEQYF
CDR3nt: TGTGCCAGCAGCGCCGGGACCGGGGGCTTTGAGCAGTACTTC

abundance: .
v_gene: TRBV25-1
len: 12
j_gene: TRBJ1-2
d_gene: .
CDR3aa: CASRPTGSGYTF
CDR3nt: TGTGCCAGCAGGCCCACAGGGAGCGGCTACACCTTC

abundance: .
v_gene: TRBV6-2/TRBV6-3
len: 17
j_gene: TRBJ2-3
d_gene: TRBD2
CDR3aa: CASSYETSGDLTDTQYF
CDR3nt: TGTGCCAGCAGTTACGAGACTAGCGGGGATCTCACAGATACGCAGTATTTT

abundance: .
v_gene: TRBV4-1
len: 14
j_gene: TRBJ1-1
d_gene: .
CDR3aa: CASSQDLWRARGFF
CDR3nt: TGCGCCAGCAGCCAAGATCTATGGCGGGCGCGGGGTTTCTTT

abundance: many
v_gene: TRBV29-1
len: 15
j_gene: TRBJ2-1
d_gene: .
CDR3aa: CSVRLDRTSYNEQFF
CDR3nt: TGCAGCGTACGACTCGACAGGACTTCCTACAATGAGCAGTTCTTC

abundance: few
v_gene: TRBV29-1
len: 11
j_gene: TRBJ1-4
d_gene: .
CDR3aa: CSVKGRKKLFF
CDR3nt: TGCAGCGTTAAGGGACGGAAAAAACTGTTTTTT

abundance: many
v_gene: TRBV25-1
len: 14
j_gene: TRBJ1-2
d_gene: .
CDR3aa: CASSEWDTNHGYTF
CDR3nt: TGTGCCAGCAGTGAATGGGACACCAACCATGGCTACACCTTC

abundance: many
v_gene: TRBV6-1
len: 13
j_gene: TRBJ1-1
d_gene: .
CDR3aa: CASRRSLDTEAFF
CDR3nt: TGTGCCAGCAGGCGCTCTCTCGACACTGAAGCTTTCTTT

abundance: few
v_gene: TRBV27
len: 16
j_gene: TRBJ2-1
d_gene: .
CDR3aa: CASSLSATSRYNEQFF
CDR3nt: TGTGCCAGCAGTTTAAGTGCGACTAGTCGCTACAATGAGCAGTTCTTC

abundance: .
v_gene: TRBV12-3/TRBV12-4
len: 16
j_gene: TRBJ1-2
d_gene: .
CDR3aa: CASSLGPGQGPYGYTF
CDR3nt: TGTGCCAGCAGTTTAGGCCCGGGGCAGGGTCCCTATGGCTACACCTTC

abundance: few
v_gene: TRBV5-1
len: 14
j_gene: TRBJ2-5
d_gene: TRBD1
CDR3aa: CASSIHRGTKTQYF
CDR3nt: TGCGCCAGCAGCATCCACAGGGGCACAAAGACCCAGTACTTC

abundance: few
v_gene: TRBV7-2
len: 16
j_gene: TRBJ2-1
d_gene: .
CDR3aa: CASSLVAWGGANEQFF
CDR3nt: TGTGCCAGCAGCTTAGTAGCGTGGGGGGGCGCAAATGAGCAGTTCTTC

abundance: .
v_gene: TRBV6-1
len: 13
j_gene: TRBJ1-3
d_gene: .
CDR3aa: CASRGGYGNTIYF
CDR3nt: TGTGCCAGTCGAGGGGGTTATGGAAACACCATATATTTT

abundance: few
v_gene: TRBV4-3
len: 15
j_gene: TRBJ2-2
d_gene: .
CDR3aa: CASSQVVGPAGELFF
CDR3nt: TGCGCCAGCAGCCAAGTTGTGGGTCCTGCCGGGGAGCTGTTTTTT

abundance: .
v_gene: TRBV5-1
len: 17
j_gene: TRBJ2-1
d_gene: .
CDR3aa: CASSLPGTLESYNEQFF
CDR3nt: TGCGCCAGCAGCTTGCCCGGGACCCTTGAGTCCTACAATGAGCAGTTCTTC

abundance: .
v_gene: TRBV27
len: 13
j_gene: TRBJ2-7
d_gene: TRBD1
CDR3aa: CASSQRTGTEQYF
CDR3nt: TGTGCCAGCAGCCAACGGACAGGGACCGAGCAGTACTTC

abundance: few
v_gene: TRBV5-1
len: 17
j_gene: TRBJ2-7
d_gene: .
CDR3aa: CASRSRRGSGVNYEQYF
CDR3nt: TGCGCCAGCAGATCCCGACGTGGTAGCGGAGTCAACTACGAGCAGTACTTC

abundance: .
v_gene: TRBV7-2
len: 13
j_gene: TRBJ2-7
d_gene: .
CDR3aa: CASSRQAGYEQCF
CDR3nt: TGTGCCAGCAGCCGACAGGCTGGGTACGAGCAGTGCTTC

abundance: .
v_gene: TRBV21-1
len: 15
j_gene: TRBJ2-7
d_gene: .
CDR3aa: CASSTVGTHSYEQYF
CDR3nt: TGTGCCAGCAGCACAGTTGGCACCCACTCCTACGAGCAGTACTTC

abundance: few
v_gene: TRBV18
len: 14
j_gene: TRBJ2-7
d_gene: .
CDR3aa: CASSPNGRGDEQYF
CDR3nt: TGTGCCAGCTCACCAAACGGCAGGGGAGACGAGCAGTACTTC

abundance: few
v_gene: TRBV4-1
len: 15
j_gene: TRBJ1-4
d_gene: .
CDR3aa: CASSQVSQDNEKLFF
CDR3nt: TGCGCCAGCAGCCAAGTTTCACAGGACAATGAAAAACTGTTTTTT